This T cell receptor (beta chain) derives from a study of T cell repertoires in cytomegalovirus infection (dated by TCRdb to the late 2010s). Notes on the research overall: Donor HLA type was relevant to the analysis, because carriage of CMV infection together with the matching HLA type was indicated by public TCR beta signatures. The study at large found these results: The ex vivo response was dominated by HLA-C-restricted CMV-specific TCR beta clonotypes, which also provided the single most frequent clonotype in two of eight donors. In both this cohort and an independent approximately 370-donor cohort, the cumulative frequency of public TCR beta family members distinguished carriers of CMV infection plus the relevant HLA type.

The CDR3 starts with the cysteine, ends with the phenylalanine, and has 14 residues. Just CDR3 DNA is preserved here, 42 bases in frame from base 1. V drops 4 bases and J drops 3 bases, leaving 14 bases in between. CDR1 and CDR2 are read off the germline V gene as SGHRS and YFSETQ. TCRdb names Illumina HiSeq 1500 as the instrument used. The public reads were quality trimmed at Q25 with fastp and then assembled into clones with MiXCR by TCRdb, keeping productive beta chains. Each entry is one CDR3 protein sequence, shown with its most common DNA and genes. The sample table holds roughly 150,000 distinct CDR3 sequences, of which around 24% were seen once. The leading ten clones occupy about 10% of the sample. Turning to this clonotype: Its antigen remains undetermined. No clone much larger than this one lies a single base away; base qualities are absent.

This clonotype originated in a human donor in good health (CMV status not recorded). Some clones in this sample may be carry-over from other donors' samples. Rearrangement joined TRBV5-1 to TRBJ2-7; TRBD1 might be the D gene, on 7 matching bases. Material: PBMCs. The sequenced DNA is TGCGCCAGCAGCGCCAACAGGGGAGGCTACGAGCAGTACTTC. Its translation reads: CASSANRGGYEQYF. Here the CDR3 is joined to the reference TRBV5-1 and TRBJ2-7 genes, and the full variable domain is: KAGVTQTPRYLIKTRGQQVTLSCSPISGHRSVSWYQQTPGQGLQFLFEYFSETQRNKGNFPGRFSGRQFSNSRSEMNVSTLELGDSALYLCASSANRGGYEQYFGPGTRLTVT.